The next 7 T cell receptor beta chains were all read from a single sample in a study of tumor and adjacent non-tumor tissue in lung cancer. The template was RNA from unsorted bulk tissue. Three rounds of nested PCR, following a modified ARM-PCR protocol, produced the TCRbeta library. TCRdb analysed the multiplex PCR reads with MiXCR anew, one entry per CDR3 protein. The table includes 89,000 or so distinct CDR3 sequences, around 59% detected once. Input material: lung tumor tissue. The receptor set was obtained from a man in his 70s with non-small cell lung cancer.

The J gene is TRBJ2-5, the V gene TRBV5-4, with 8 bases matching TRBD2. The CDR3 extends over 18 amino acids. Germline V gene data show CDR1 as SGHNT and CDR2 as YYREEE (reference sequence). With 4 bases clipped from V and 4 bases from J, the junction kept 18 bases outside the gene matches. The CDR3 loop is CASSPSPGLVGAGETQYF. The DNA for the CDR3 is TGTGCCAGCAGCCCTTCCCCGGGACTAGTGGGAGCGGGAGAGACCCAGTACTTC. The entire variable domain, with the rest obtained from reference TRBV5-4 and TRBJ2-5, is as follows: ETGVTQSPTHLIKTRGQQVTLRCSSQSGHNTVSWYQQALGQGPQFIFQYYREEENGRGNFPPRFSGLQFPNYSSELNVNALELDDSALYLCASSPSPGLVGAGETQYFGPGTRLLVL.

A remark on this clonotype: Mismatch with germline at one junction end may stem from a read error. This sequence joins TRBV12-3 or TRBV12-4 and TRBJ2-3, with 11 positions matching TRBD2. There are 16 residues in the CDR3. The CDR3 DNA follows: TGTGCCAGCAGTCGGAGACTAGCGGGGATCACAGATACGCAGTGTTTT. This gives the protein CASSRRLAGITDTQCF.

The chain links TRBV6-5 to TRBJ1-5; no clear D gene. The ends were cut back, 7 bases at V and 13 bases at J, with 23 bases in the middle. The CDR3 spans 14 residues. In germline, CDR1 is MNHEY, CDR2 SVGAGI. The CDR3 sequence: CASKEGPNDQTQHF. For the CDR3, the DNA is TGTGCCAGCAAAGAAGGGCCTAACGATCAGACACAGCATTTT.

The chain employs TRBV6-1 and TRBJ2-6; D is tentatively TRBD1 or TRBD2 (5 bases each). Germline assignment: CDR1 MNHNS and CDR2 SASEGT. Trimming took 3 bases from V and 12 from J, leaving 24 bases between them. The CDR3 is 17 amino acids. CDR3 bases: TGTGCCAGCAGTGACTGGGGATTACTCTCTGGGACCAGCGTCCTGACTTTC. Translation gives CASSDWGLLSGTSVLTF.

Worth noting for this clonotype: An end of the junction does not agree with germline; a read error may underlie this. The gene calls are TRBV29-1 and TRBJ2-1; 11 bases are shared with TRBD2. Germline CDR1 reads SQVTM; CDR2 reads ANQGSEA. CDR3 size: 14 residues. CDR3 amino acids: CSVTTSGGYIEQFF. The CDR3, as DNA: TGCAGCGTTACTACTAGCGGGGGCTACATTGAGCAGTTCTTC.

This clonotype was picked up a small number of times. The chain recombines TRBV5-1 with TRBJ2-7; TRBD1 matches 7 bases. Germline V gene data show CDR1 as SGHRS and CDR2 as YFSETQ. This CDR3 spans 15 amino acids. CDR3 residues: CAGSWLTGTTYEQYF. CDR3 sequence (DNA): TGCGCTGGCAGCTGGTTGACAGGGACGACCTACGAGCAGTACTTC.

Points on this clonotype: A much larger clone differs from this one at a single base, so this may be a read error. J is TRBJ1-2 and V is TRBV20-1; D ambiguous. The germline V gene encodes CDR1 DFQATT and CDR2 SNEGSKA (reference sequence). This CDR3 is 14 amino acids long. The V end was cut by 3 bases, the J end by 10 bases, with 21 bases between. CDR3 protein: CSARESQPRADYTF. Here the CDR3 DNA reads TGCAGTGCTAGGGAGTCACAGCCGCGGGCTGACTACACCTTC.